This passage covers 15 T cell receptor beta chains from one sample sequenced in a study of blood T cell repertoires in COVID-19. Profiled with immunoSEQ multiplex PCR; TCRdb holds only in-frame clones, not every one. Among about 150,000 clones, under 85% were seen once, and the ten largest hold around 7%. The sequenced material came from peripheral blood. These receptors all come from a man older than 75 with COVID-19, enrolled during active disease.

The chain recombines TRBV9 with TRBJ1-1; a possible D gene is TRBD1 (5 bases). The germline V gene encodes CDR1 SGDLS and CDR2 YYNGEE. This CDR3 has 14 amino acids. V lost 0 bases and J 8 bases, leaving 14 bases between the germline ends. CDR3 protein: CASSVDLARDEAFF. The CDR3 DNA reads as TGTGCCAGCAGCGTAGACTTGGCGCGGGACGAAGCTTTCTTT.

The V gene is TRBV7-9, the J gene TRBJ2-7; D is possibly TRBD2 (6 bases). The germline CDR1 and CDR2 sequences are SEHNR and FQNEAQ (reference sequence). This CDR3 region has 15 residues. The V gene lost 5 bases and the J gene lost 1 base, with 15 bases spanning the gap. In DNA, the CDR3 is TGTGCCAGCAGCGTCCGGGACTCGCCATCCTACGAGCAGTACTTC. This encodes CASSVRDSPSYEQYF.

This clone has only a few counts. This chain uses TRBV5-1 with TRBJ2-1, with 9 bases identical to TRBD2. Trimming at V came to 2 bases and at J to 2 bases, leaving 14 bases not matched to a gene. In germline, CDR1 is SGHRS, CDR2 YFSETQ. This CDR3 contains 19 residues. The CDR3 sequence is CASSLGRGGSLLTYNEQFF. CDR3 nucleotide sequence: TGCGCCAGCAGCTTAGGGCGGGGGGGCAGCCTTCTCACCTACAATGAGCAGTTCTTC. Combining the CDR3 with reference TRBV5-1 and TRBJ2-1 gives the whole variable domain KAGVTQTPRYLIKTRGQQVTLSCSPISGHRSVSWYQQTPGQGLQFLFEYFSETQRNKGNFPGRFSGRQFSNSRSEMNVSTLELGDSALYLCASSLGRGGSLLTYNEQFFGPGTRLTVL.

This chain joins TRBV5-6 and TRBJ1-4; D is perhaps TRBD1 (5 bases). The CDR3 length is 15 residues. Per germline, CDR1 SGHDT and CDR2 YYEEEE. Trimming pared 0 bases from V and 3 bases from J, leaving 9 bases between. The CDR3 DNA sequence: TGTGCCAGCAGCTTGGGGCAGGGCTCTAATGAAAAACTGTTTTTT. It translates to CASSLGQGSNEKLFF.

This chain links TRBV6-4 with TRBJ2-3; D possibly corresponds to TRBD1 (6 bases). The CDR3 extends over 15 amino acids. Germline V lookup: CDR1 MRHNA, CDR2 SNTAGT. Trimming removed 3 bases at V and 5 bases at J, with 15 bases between. The CDR3 DNA reads as TGTGCCAGCAGTGAAATGTGGGGGCCGGGAGATACGCAGTATTTT. This translates into CASSEMWGPGDTQYF.

This sequence joins TRBV27 and TRBJ2-5, with 9 bases that match TRBD1. Germline loops: CDR1 MNHEY, CDR2 SMNVEV (reference sequence). J gave up 5 bases and V 8 bases, and 6 bases lay outside the gene matches. The CDR3 runs to 13 residues. CDR3 region: CASGQDRGETQYF. In nucleotides, the CDR3 is TGTGCCAGCGGACAGGACAGGGGCGAGACCCAGTACTTC.

V gene TRBV18 combines with J gene TRBJ1-1, with TRBD1 as a possible D gene (5 bases). The germline CDR1 and CDR2 sequences are KGHSH and LQKENI. This CDR3 spans 16 amino acids. The V end was cut by 4 bases, the J end by 0 bases, with 15 bases between. CDR3 in amino acids: CASSRVTTVVNTEAFF. Here the CDR3 DNA reads TGTGCCAGCTCACGCGTTACGACAGTCGTGAACACTGAAGCTTTCTTT.

This clone was seen just once. The chain couples TRBV4-2 to TRBJ2-5; D is perhaps TRBD2 (5 bases). CDR1 is LGHNA and CDR2 is YNFKEQ in the germline V gene. The CDR3 has 17 amino acids. V shed 0 bases and J shed 2 bases, with 16 bases lying between them. The CDR3 spells CASSQDAPSWEQETQYF. Here the CDR3 DNA reads TGTGCCAGCAGCCAAGATGCCCCCTCGTGGGAGCAAGAGACCCAGTACTTC.

J is TRBJ1-1 and V is TRBV6-1; no definite D call. Germline V gives CDR1 MNHNS, CDR2 SASEGT. V lost 1 base to trimming and J lost 0 bases, with 15 bases between them. The CDR3 consists of 17 residues. The CDR3 protein is CASSEEAGRLVNTEAFF. The CDR3 DNA reads TGTGCCAGCAGTGAAGAGGCAGGCCGTTTGGTGAACACTGAAGCTTTCTTT.

The chain joins TRBV3-1 (or the pseudogene TRBV3-2) to TRBJ2-5; D not certain. The CDR3 spans 12 residues. CDR1 is LGHDT and CDR2 is YNNKEL in the germline V gene (reference sequence). Trimming left V 4 bases short and J 6 bases short, with 9 bases between. As DNA, the CDR3 is TGTGCCAGCAGCCTGGAGCTGCAGACCCAGTACTTC. Its protein is CASSLELQTQYF.

The chain has TRBV6-5 and TRBJ1-1; TRBD1 might be the D (5 bases). The germline CDR1 and CDR2 sequences are MNHEY and SVGAGI. The ends were cut back, 6 bases at V and 0 bases at J, with 11 bases in the middle. The CDR3 is made up of 14 amino acids. The CDR3 spells CASRDINMNTEAFF. CDR3 nucleotide sequence: TGTGCCAGCAGGGACATTAATATGAACACTGAAGCTTTCTTT.

V is TRBV19 and J is TRBJ1-1; D gene ambiguous. There are 12 residues in the CDR3. Germline V gives CDR1 LNHDA, CDR2 SQIVND (reference sequence). V lost 5 bases and J lost 7, with 11 bases in between. The DNA for the CDR3 is TGTGCCAGTAGTTATTCCGAGGGTGAAGCTTTCTTT. This gives the protein CASSYSEGEAFF.

This clone appeared once. The chain carries TRBV18 and TRBJ1-2, with D unclear. Germline V CDR1 and CDR2: KGHSH, LQKENI. V lost 3 bases and J 3 bases, leaving 14 bases between the germline ends. The CDR3 covers 15 residues. DNA of the CDR3: TGTGCCAGCTCACCGGATGCACGCGGTGACTATGGCTACACCTTC. It codes for CASSPDARGDYGYTF. The full variable domain, with the rest looked up from reference TRBV18 and TRBJ1-2, is NAGVMQNPRHLVRRRGQEARLRCSPMKGHSHVYWYRQLPEEGLKFMVYLQKENIIDESGMPKERFSAEFPKEGPSILRIQQVVRGDSAAYFCASSPDARGDYGYTFGSGTRLTVV.

DNA of the CDR3: TGTGCCAGCAGTGGTAGGACAGGGCTGAACACTGAAGCTTTCTTT. Translating gives CASSGRTGLNTEAFF. V is TRBV28 and J is TRBJ1-1; 8 bases match TRBD1. Germline CDR1 is MDHEN and CDR2 is SYDVKM. The length of the CDR3 is 15 residues. V was pared by 5 bases and J by 0 bases, with 5 bases of the junction left unmatched. Full variable domain (rest looked up from reference TRBV28 and TRBJ1-1): DVKVTQSSRYLVKRTGEKVFLECVQDMDHENMFWYRQDPGLGLRLIYFSYDVKMKEKGDIPEGYSVSREKKERFSLILESASTNQTSMYLCASSGRTGLNTEAFFGQGTRLTVV.

This rearrangement joins TRBV19 to TRBJ1-5; D may be TRBD1 (6 bases). V dropped 0 bases and J dropped 7 bases, with 13 bases sitting between them. This CDR3 has 15 amino acids. Per the germline V gene, CDR1 is LNHDA and CDR2 is SQIVND (reference sequence). The CDR3 spells CASSIEGDTGQPQHF. DNA of the CDR3: TGTGCCAGTAGTATAGAGGGGGACACGGGACAGCCCCAGCATTTT.